The clone carrying this TCR beta chain was detected only once. Its antigen is not identified. Germline CDR1 SGHVS, CDR2 FNYEAQ. This CDR3 is 15 amino acids long. Trimming removed 0 bases at V and 2 bases at J, with 9 bases between. This specimen comes from a study of a mutant IDH1 vaccine in newly diagnosed glioma. Study results and caveats: Top-clonotype changes in peripheral T cells seemed unrelated to pseudoprogression.

The assay was immunoSEQ multiplex PCR, and TCRdb's table has in-frame clones only and misses some. Of about 32,000 clones listed, 75% to 85% are singletons. Time point: week 11, during vaccination. Every vaccination contained 300 ug of the mutant IDH1 20-mer peptide and was paired with topical imiquimod. This chain links TRBV7-6 with TRBJ2-3; a weak D match, TRBD1 (6 bases). This clonotype was obtained from a man aged 25-45 years with glioma. The starting material was PBMCs, obtained from a glioma patient whose treatment included an IDH1 peptide vaccine. In DNA, the CDR3 is TGTGCCAGCAGCTTAGCGCACAGGGTCACAGATACGCAGTATTTT. This sequence encodes CASSLAHRVTDTQYF. Drawing the rest from reference TRBV7-6 and TRBJ2-3, the complete variable domain is GAGVSQSPRYKVTKRGQDVALRCDPISGHVSLYWYRQALGQGPEFLTYFNYEAQQDKSGLPNDRFSAERPEGSISTLTIQRTEQRDSAMYRCASSLAHRVTDTQYFGPGTRLTVL.